What follows are 21 T cell receptor beta chains derived from one specimen sequenced in a study of T cells in Graves' hyperthyroidism and ophthalmopathy. TCR beta CDR3 regions were amplified from RNA. The HTBI primer set drove a first-round RT-PCR of the TCR CDR3. Using its own MiXCR run on the multiplex PCR reads, TCRdb lists one record per CDR3 protein. Here the sample spans about 580,000 distinct CDR3 sequences, just over 45% being singletons. Sequenced sample: peripheral blood or thyroid tissue (not recorded which). Source of these receptors: a woman aged 18-29 years with Graves' hyperthyroidism.

This clonotype has at least ten counts. This chain uses TRBV25-1 with TRBJ2-7, with 12 bases identical to TRBD2. Per the germline V gene, CDR1 is MGHDK and CDR2 is SYGVNS. The CDR3 is made up of 17 amino acids. V lost 2 bases, J lost 4 bases, and 9 bases stayed unmatched. The CDR3: CASSEDNLAGGIYEQYF. The CDR3 nucleotides read TGTGCCAGCAGTGAAGATAATCTAGCGGGAGGGATTTACGAGCAGTACTTC.

The chain couples TRBV2 to TRBJ1-2, with a weak D call TRBD1 (6 bases). V lost 6 bases, J lost 10 bases, and 21 bases lay in between. The CDR3 runs to 14 residues. Germline V CDR1 and CDR2: SNHLY, FYNNEI. The CDR3, as DNA: TGTGCCAGCAGCTTTACAGGGTTGGCTAACCACTACACCTTC. Its translation is CASSFTGLANHYTF.

This clonotype was recorded many times. The V and J genes are TRBV7-9 and TRBJ2-1, with 11 bases aligning to TRBD2. Germline V gene data show CDR1 as SEHNR and CDR2 as FQNEAQ (reference sequence). V dropped 1 base and J dropped 12; count of bases not matched to a gene: 2. The CDR3 has 13 residues. The CDR3 spells CASSLDTSGRQFF. In DNA, the CDR3 is TGTGCCAGCAGCTTAGATACTAGCGGGAGGCAGTTCTTC.

This chain joins TRBV24-1 and TRBJ2-2; 11 bases align to TRBD2. The CDR3 is made up of 17 amino acids. J was trimmed by 4 bases and V by 4 bases; bases with no gene match: 7. CDR1 and CDR2 from the germline V gene are KGHDR and SFDVKD. The CDR3 bases are TGTGCCACCAGTGACTTGACTAGCGGGAAAAGCACCGGGGAGCTGTTTTTT. Amino acid sequence: CATSDLTSGKSTGELFF.

In its sample, this clonotype was seen many times. The V call is TRBV19, the J call TRBJ2-6; D may be TRBD1 or TRBD2 (5 bases each). Looked up from germline, CDR1 is LNHDA and CDR2 is SQIVND (reference sequence). The ends were cut back, 5 bases at V and 4 bases at J, with 15 bases in the middle. This CDR3 has 16 amino acids. Written as DNA, the CDR3 is TGTGCCAGTAGTCCCCTTGAGGGGAGAGGGGCCAACGTCCTGACTTTC. Protein sequence: CASSPLEGRGANVLTF.

This clonotype was picked up one time. CDR3 protein: CASTARAGSRPGNTIYF. The CDR3, as DNA: TGTGCCAGCACCGCACGTGCAGGGTCGAGGCCTGGAAACACCATATATTTT. The V call is TRBV5-5, the J call TRBJ1-3; a possible D gene is TRBD1 (5 bases). Trimming left V 6 bases short and J 2 bases short, with 21 bases between. Germline CDR1 SGHKS, CDR2 YYEKEE (reference sequence). The CDR3 is made up of 17 amino acids.

A note on this clonotype: A junction end diverges from the germline sequence, so it may reflect a read error. The chain joins TRBV7-9 to TRBJ1-2, with 10 nucleotides matching TRBD1. Germline loops: CDR1 SEHNR, CDR2 FQNEAQ (reference sequence). This CDR3 is 16 amino acids long. Here the CDR3 DNA reads TGCGCCAGCAGCCAAGGGACAGGGGATGATGGAGTAGGCTACACCTTC. Translated: CASSQGTGDDGVGYTF.

Points on this clonotype: At one end the junction does not follow the germline gene, possibly because of a read error. The rearrangement uses TRBV6-1 and TRBJ2-6; a possible D gene is TRBD1 (6 bases). Per the germline V gene, CDR1 is MNHNS and CDR2 is SASEGT. CDR3 length: 13 amino acids. The CDR3 DNA follows: TGTGCCAGCGGAAAGGGACAAACGAACACTGAAGCTTTC. Its translation: CASGKGQTNTEAF.

The chain's CDR3 is CSAGGTSGNTGELFF. CDR3 sequence (DNA): TGCAGCGCTGGGGGGACTAGCGGGAACACCGGGGAGCTGTTTTTT. The chain recombines TRBV29-1 with TRBJ2-2; 11 nucleotides line up with TRBD2. CDR1 and CDR2 from the germline V gene are SQVTM and ANQGSEA. Trimming at V came to 7 bases and at J to 1 base, leaving 5 bases not matched to a gene. The CDR3 consists of 15 residues.

V gene TRBV20-1 combines with J gene TRBJ1-4; 8 bases match TRBD1. This CDR3 has 18 amino acids. V dropped 4 bases and J dropped 4; count of bases not matched to a gene: 17. Germline V CDR1 and CDR2: DFQATT, SNEGSKA (reference sequence). Here the CDR3 DNA reads TGCAGTGCTACCCCCGAGAGGACAGGGTCTTTTCTTAATGAAAAACTGTTTTTT. It encodes CSATPERTGSFLNEKLFF.

There are a few counts of this clonotype. CDR3 coding DNA: TGCAGTGCTAGCGCGGGAGGGGCGGATACGCAGTATTTT. Translated: CSASAGGADTQYF. V and J are TRBV20-1 and TRBJ2-3; 9 bases match TRBD2. The CDR3 covers 13 residues. J lost 6 bases, V lost 3 bases, and 4 bases had no gene match. Germline V gene sequence: CDR1 DFQATT, CDR2 SNEGSKA (reference sequence).

This clonotype has at least ten counts. CDR3 amino acids: CASSYDRGDTGELFF. DNA for the CDR3: TGTGCCAGCAGTTACGACAGGGGGGACACCGGGGAGCTGTTTTTT. The chain carries TRBV2 and TRBJ2-2; 9 bases map to TRBD1. The CDR3 contains 15 residues. Per the germline V gene, CDR1 is SNHLY and CDR2 is FYNNEI. The V gene end was trimmed by 5 bases and the J gene end by 3 bases; junction bases not matched to a gene: 4.

The CDR3 is CASSLGLNQSQHF. The CDR3 nucleotides are TGTGCCAGCAGCTTAGGTCTCAACCAGTCCCAGCATTTT. V and J are TRBV7-3 and TRBJ1-5; no clear D gene. Trimming cost V 2 bases and J 11 bases, with 13 bases left between them. Per the germline V gene, CDR1 is SGHTA and CDR2 is FQGTGA. The CDR3 consists of 13 residues.

As for this clonotype: Relative to the germline gene, one junction end is altered; a read error may explain this. The J gene is TRBJ2-5, the V gene TRBV7-6; 12 nucleotides align to TRBD1. The CDR3 loop spans 13 amino acids. The germline CDR1 and CDR2 sequences are SGHVS and FNYEAQ. The DNA of the CDR3 is TGTGCAAGCAGGGGACAGGGGGCCGAGACCCAGTACTTC. It specifies CASRGQGAETQYF.

This clonotype appeared many times. V and J are TRBV27 and TRBJ1-5; 7 nucleotides agree with TRBD1. The germline V gene has CDR1 MNHEY and CDR2 SMNVEV (reference sequence). This CDR3 region has 16 residues. V lost 5 bases and J lost 6; bases outside the gene matches: 13. The CDR3 reads CASSPAQTGPGQPQHF. The CDR3 nucleotides read TGTGCCAGCAGTCCCGCCCAGACAGGGCCTGGTCAGCCCCAGCATTTT.

Ten or more counts support this clonotype. The V and J genes are TRBV7-9 and TRBJ2-7; D may be TRBD2 (5 bases). This CDR3 contains 15 residues. Germline CDR1 reads SEHNR; CDR2 reads FQNEAQ (reference sequence). V lost 6 bases and J lost 2, with 17 bases in between. The CDR3 loop reads CASSQSSSGTYEQYF. CDR3 DNA: TGTGCCAGCAGTCAAAGCTCTTCCGGGACCTACGAGCAGTACTTC. Using reference TRBV7-9 and TRBJ2-7 for the parts outside the CDR3, the full variable domain is DTGVSQNPRHKITKRGQNVTFRCDPISEHNRLYWYRQTLGQGPEFLTYFQNEAQLEKSRLLSDRFSAERPKGSFSTLEIQRTEQGDSAMYLCASSQSSSGTYEQYFGPGTRLTVT.

This clonotype has ten or more counts. The rearrangement joins TRBV6-1 to TRBJ2-7; 7 positions agree with TRBD1. Losses at the gene ends were 6 bases for V and 4 bases for J; bases not matched to a gene: 12. This CDR3 has 15 amino acids. In germline, CDR1 is MNHNS, CDR2 SASEGT. The CDR3 here is CASSNGQVRRYEQYF. The CDR3 coding sequence is TGTGCCAGCAGCAACGGACAGGTACGAAGGTACGAGCAGTACTTC.

This chain connects TRBV7-2 to TRBJ2-7; D is perhaps TRBD2 (7 bases). Trimming removed 1 base from V and 12 bases from J, with 16 bases in between. Looked up from germline, CDR1 is SGHTA and CDR2 is FQGNSA. The CDR3 sequence is 13 residues long. The CDR3 sequence is CASSLEQGGSLYF. CDR3 coding DNA: TGTGCCAGCAGCTTAGAACAGGGCGGGAGTCTGTACTTC. Complete variable domain (other parts from reference TRBV7-2 and TRBJ2-7): GAGVSQSPSNKVTEKGKDVELRCDPISGHTALYWYRQSLGQGLEFLIYFQGNSAPDKSGLPSDRFSAERTGGSVSTLTIQRTQQEDSAVYLCASSLEQGGSLYFGPGTRLTVT.

The rearrangement joins TRBV19 to TRBJ2-6; D may be TRBD1 (5 bases). Trimming took 11 bases from V and 2 from J, leaving 16 bases between them. The CDR3 extends over 15 amino acids. Per germline, CDR1 LNHDA and CDR2 SQIVND (reference sequence). For the CDR3, the DNA is TGTGCCCAAGGGGTCGGTTCGGCTGGGGCCAACGTCCTGACTTTC. This codes for CAQGVGSAGANVLTF.

V and J are TRBV12-3 or TRBV12-4 and TRBJ2-7, with 14 bases identical to TRBD2. The CDR3 totals 20 residues. Unmatched junction bases numbered 17, after V lost 7 bases and J lost 0 bases. The CDR3 DNA is TGTGCCAGCACCTTACGACTGGGACTAGCGGGGGCCTTCCTCTCCTACGAGCAGTACTTC. Its protein is CASTLRLGLAGAFLSYEQYF.

This clonotype was picked up many times. The CDR3 nucleotides read TGCGCCAGCAGCCAAGATTATGCGGGAGGTTACGAGCAGTACTTC. It yields the protein CASSQDYAGGYEQYF. This chain uses TRBV4-1 with TRBJ2-7, with 8 bases lining up with TRBD2. This CDR3 comprises 15 residues. Germline CDR1 reads MGHRA; CDR2 reads YSYEKL. The J segment lost 4 bases and the V segment lost 0 bases, leaving 5 bases of the junction unmatched.